Below, one T cell receptor beta chain is given with its context. TCRdb keeps only in-frame clones here, not all; method: immunoSEQ multiplex PCR. In the table there are 6,600 or so clones, 88% of which are singletons. These data belong to a study of tumor T cells in aggressive B-cell lymphoma. V lost 0 bases and J 9 bases, leaving 6 bases between the germline ends. Germline V gene data show CDR1 as GTSNPN and CDR2 as SVGIG (reference sequence). This CDR3 is built from 12 residues. The chain joins TRBV30 to TRBJ1-6; D unresolved. What was sequenced was tumor tissue. The sequence came from an adult with diffuse large B cell lymphoma. Some clones in this sample may be carry-over from other donors' samples. The CDR3 DNA reads TGTGCCTGGAGTGTACTCGGTTCACCCCTCCACTTT. Its protein product is CAWSVLGSPLHF.